This passage covers 23 T cell receptor beta chains from one sample sequenced in a study of shared clonotypes between healthy human individuals (dated by TCRdb to 2019 to 2021). The library came from the immunoSEQ multiplex PCR assay. TCRdb's version of the immuneACCESS table is confined to in-frame rearrangements and falls short of the full clone set. An unresolved V gene accounts for under half of the shortfall where checked; the remainder is of unknown origin. Recorded for this sample are a few million clones; around 90% of them occurred a single time. The top ten clonotypes cover more than 0.35% of the sample. The sequencing sample was made of naive CD4+ T cells from PBMCs. The meaning of the sample's cell subset or site label: CD45RA+ positively selected. These receptors were collected from a man younger than 35 in good health. Some clones in this sample may be carry-over from other donors' samples.

There are a few counts of this clone. This chain connects TRBV6-1 to TRBJ1-2; D is uncertain. CDR3 length: 13 residues. V shed 7 bases and J shed 2 bases, with 11 bases lying between them. CDR1 is MNHNS and CDR2 is SASEGT in the germline V gene. The CDR3 DNA is TGTGCCAGCACCCGGTCAGAGAACTATGGCTACACCTTC. Its translation: CASTRSENYGYTF.

This chain links TRBV28 with TRBJ1-4, with 9 bases matching TRBD1. CDR1 MDHEN and CDR2 SYDVKM come from the germline V gene. Trimming cost V 4 bases and J 7 bases; bases outside gene matches: 10. This CDR3 spans 16 amino acids. The CDR3 nucleotides are TGTGCCAGCAGTTCCCTCGGACAGGGGATAATTGAAAAACTGTTTTTT. Its protein product is CASSSLGQGIIEKLFF.

A note on this clone: At the DNA level, this CDR3 is encoded by other sequences in the same sample as well. The rearrangement links TRBV7-3 to TRBJ2-3, with 7 bases lining up with TRBD2. The CDR3 is 14 amino acids. Trimming cost V 2 bases and J 2 bases; bases outside gene matches: 1. Germline CDR1 reads SGHTA; CDR2 reads FQGTGA. The CDR3: CASSLLAATDTQYF. DNA of the CDR3: TGTGCCAGCAGCTTACTAGCGGCCACAGATACGCAGTATTTT.

This rearrangement joins TRBV5-1 to TRBJ2-7; 11 bases match TRBD1. The CDR3 contains 14 residues. J lost 4 bases, V lost 5 bases, and 5 bases had no gene match. Germline CDR1 and CDR2: SGHRS and YFSETQ. The CDR3 reads CASRGTGGRYEQYF. Written as DNA, the CDR3 is TGCGCCAGCAGGGGGACAGGGGGGAGATACGAGCAGTACTTC.

This chain links TRBV5-1 with TRBJ1-1; D perhaps matches TRBD1 (5 bases). Trimming shortened V by 4 bases and J by 5 bases, and 12 bases separated the two germline ends. CDR1 SGHRS and CDR2 YFSETQ come from the germline V gene. This CDR3 comprises 13 residues. The CDR3 region is CASSPWGGTEAFF. CDR3 sequence (DNA): TGCGCCAGCAGCCCCTGGGGGGGGACTGAAGCTTTCTTT.

This chain uses TRBV5-1 with TRBJ2-2, with 8 bases identical to TRBD1. The V segment lost 3 bases and the J segment 4 bases; nucleotides outside the gene matches: 8. Germline assignment: CDR1 SGHRS and CDR2 YFSETQ. The CDR3 covers 16 residues. The CDR3 region is CASSWTGLGGTGELFF. The CDR3 DNA reads as TGCGCCAGCAGCTGGACAGGGTTAGGCGGCACCGGGGAGCTGTTTTTT. Full variable domain (rest looked up from reference TRBV5-1 and TRBJ2-2): KAGVTQTPRYLIKTRGQQVTLSCSPISGHRSVSWYQQTPGQGLQFLFEYFSETQRNKGNFPGRFSGRQFSNSRSEMNVSTLELGDSALYLCASSWTGLGGTGELFFGEGSRLTVL.

As regards this clone: This CDR3 is also generated by other DNA sequences in the sample. The chain joins TRBV5-6 to TRBJ1-1; a possible D gene is TRBD1 (5 bases). The CDR3 loop spans 14 amino acids. CDR1 is SGHDT and CDR2 is YYEEEE in the germline V gene. Trimming shortened V by 1 base and J by 1 base, and 8 bases separated the two germline ends. CDR3 nucleotides: TGTGCCAGCAGCTTGTACAGGAGGAACACTGAAGCTTTCTTT. This encodes CASSLYRRNTEAFF.

V is TRBV19 and J is TRBJ1-5; unclear D gene. The CDR3 loop spans 14 amino acids. The V end was cut by 3 bases, the J end by 0 bases, with 6 bases between. The V gene's germline CDR1 is LNHDA and CDR2 SQIVND (reference sequence). The CDR3 loop is CASSIDDSNQPQHF. The CDR3, as DNA: TGTGCCAGTAGTATCGACGATAGCAATCAGCCCCAGCATTTT.

The gene calls are TRBV28 and TRBJ1-2; no clear D gene. The CDR3 spans 14 residues. Trimming stripped 1 base from V and 5 bases from J, with 11 bases between. Germline CDR1 reads MDHEN; CDR2 reads SYDVKM. This CDR3 reads CASSLYDSRYGYTF. For the CDR3, the DNA is TGTGCCAGCAGTTTATATGACTCTAGGTATGGCTACACCTTC.

V gene TRBV27 combines with J gene TRBJ1-1, with 7 positions matching TRBD1. Germline-derived CDR1 and CDR2 are MNHEY and SMNVEV (reference sequence). V lost 6 bases to trimming and J lost 5 bases; unmatched junction nucleotides: 15. This CDR3 is 16 amino acids long. In DNA, the CDR3 is TGTGCCAGCAGCTCGACAGGGACTCTTCTAAGGACTGAAGCTTTCTTT. Protein: CASSSTGTLLRTEAFF.

Notes on this clone: The same CDR3 can be traced to other DNA sequences in this sample. The rearrangement joins TRBV7-7 to TRBJ1-1; D gene uncertain. Trimming took off 5 bases at V and 0 bases at J, with 7 bases between the two ends. This CDR3 comprises 13 residues. Germline values: CDR1 SSHAT, CDR2 FNYEAQ (reference sequence). The CDR3, as DNA: TGTGCCAGCAGCCTTACTATGAACACTGAAGCTTTCTTT. The encoded protein is CASSLTMNTEAFF.

The chain carries TRBV4-1 and TRBJ2-2; D uncertain. Germline CDR1 is MGHRA and CDR2 is YSYEKL. V was clipped by 0 bases and J by 0 bases, with 14 bases between them. This CDR3 comprises 18 residues. The CDR3 DNA reads as TGCGCCAGCAGCCAAGAGGGTTTGGCCAGGTCGAACACCGGGGAGCTGTTTTTT. Protein product: CASSQEGLARSNTGELFF.

The J gene is TRBJ2-7, the V gene TRBV7-9, with 9 bases that match TRBD1. Germline-derived CDR1 and CDR2 are SEHNR and FQNEAQ (reference sequence). Trimming took 5 bases from V and 1 from J; bases not matched to a gene: 6. The CDR3 totals 15 residues. In DNA, the CDR3 is TGTGCCAGCAGCCCTCCCGGGACAGGGTCCTACGAGCAGTACTTC. Translating it yields CASSPPGTGSYEQYF.

The gene calls are TRBV5-1 and TRBJ1-1; 12 bases map to TRBD1. In germline, CDR1 is SGHRS, CDR2 YFSETQ. The CDR3 totals 13 residues. With V trimmed by 4 bases and J by 12 bases, 7 bases remained unmatched. The DNA of the CDR3 is TGCGCCAGCAGCGAGGGACAGGGGGCTAGAACTTTCTTT. It yields the protein CASSEGQGARTFF.

This chain links TRBV30 with TRBJ2-7; TRBD1 might be the D (6 bases). V lost 3 bases and J 9 bases, leaving 21 bases between the germline ends. Germline V CDR1 and CDR2: GTSNPN, SVGIG (reference sequence). CDR3 size: 14 residues. This CDR3 is CAWRTGHEGHRQYF. As DNA, the CDR3 is TGTGCCTGGAGGACGGGACATGAGGGTCATCGGCAGTACTTC.

The chain uses TRBV9 and TRBJ2-5; D may be TRBD1 (6 bases). Germline values: CDR1 SGDLS, CDR2 YYNGEE. This CDR3 has 17 residues. Trimming cost V 0 bases and J 1 base, with 16 bases left between them. CDR3 protein: CASSVGIHREIQETQYF. CDR3 bases: TGTGCCAGCAGCGTAGGGATCCACAGGGAGATCCAAGAGACCCAGTACTTC. The complete variable domain, with remaining parts taken from reference TRBV9 and TRBJ2-5, reads DSGVTQTPKHLITATGQRVTLRCSPRSGDLSVYWYQQSLDQGLQFLIQYYNGEERAKGNILERFSAQQFPDLHSELNLSSLELGDSALYFCASSVGIHREIQETQYFGPGTRLLVL.

V gene TRBV27 combines with J gene TRBJ2-7, with 12 bases that match TRBD1. Germline values: CDR1 MNHEY, CDR2 SMNVEV (reference sequence). This CDR3 is built from 16 residues. Losses at the gene ends were 6 bases for V and 6 bases for J; bases not matched to a gene: 12. The CDR3 DNA reads as TGTGCCAGCAGCGCAAGGTCCGGGACAGGGGGCGGCGAGCAGTACTTC. Its protein product is CASSARSGTGGGEQYF.

As regards this clone: Other DNA variants within this sample encode the same CDR3. The chain uses TRBV2 and TRBJ1-5, with a tentative D call TRBD1 (5 bases). V was trimmed by 7 bases and J by 1 base, leaving 8 bases between them. The CDR3 is 13 amino acids. Germline-derived CDR1 and CDR2 are SNHLY and FYNNEI. CDR3 residues: CASKSGSNQPQHF. As DNA, the CDR3 is TGTGCCAGCAAGTCAGGGAGCAATCAGCCCCAGCATTTT.

The genes are TRBV5-1 and TRBJ2-5; TRBD1 matches at 7 bases. Per germline, CDR1 SGHRS and CDR2 YFSETQ. The J segment lost 4 bases and the V segment lost 7 bases, leaving 10 bases of the junction unmatched. The CDR3 runs 14 residues. CDR3 DNA: TGCGCCAGCGCAGGAACAGGGGTCCCAGAGACCCAGTACTTC. Protein product: CASAGTGVPETQYF.

The J gene is TRBJ1-2, the V gene TRBV7-9; TRBD1 aligns across 8 bases. V dropped 5 bases and J dropped 2; count of bases not matched to a gene: 7. Germline V CDR1 and CDR2: SEHNR, FQNEAQ (reference sequence). The CDR3 length is 15 residues. The CDR3 reads CASSQRQGTNYGYTF. The CDR3 DNA sequence: TGTGCCAGCAGCCAACGACAGGGGACGAACTATGGCTACACCTTC.

This sequence joins TRBV7-8 and TRBJ2-2; D may be TRBD2 (6 bases). Trimming shortened V by 2 bases and J by 1 base, and 11 bases separated the two germline ends. Looked up from germline, CDR1 is SGHVS and CDR2 is FQNEAQ. This CDR3 has 16 amino acids. For the CDR3, the DNA is TGTGCCAGCAGCTTAAGGGACTTCTTGAACACCGGGGAGCTGTTTTTT. Translated: CASSLRDFLNTGELFF.

This clone was seen only once. A read error may produce the germline difference seen at one junction end. The rearrangement uses TRBV11-2 and TRBJ2-7, with 7 bases aligning to TRBD1. The CDR3 loop spans 13 amino acids. The germline V gene encodes CDR1 SGHAT and CDR2 FQNNGV. This chain's CDR3 is CVSSWGQSYEQYF. CDR3 DNA sequence: TGTGTCAGCAGCTGGGGACAGTCCTACGAGCAGTACTTC.

V usage is TRBV13 and J usage is TRBJ1-2; 10 bases match TRBD1. Germline-derived CDR1 and CDR2 are PRHDT and FYEKMQ (reference sequence). With 5 bases clipped from V and 2 bases from J, the junction kept 2 bases outside the gene matches. The CDR3 is 14 amino acids. CDR3 protein: CASSRTGGNYGYTF. Here the CDR3 DNA reads TGTGCCAGCAGCCGGACAGGGGGAAACTATGGCTACACCTTC.